This T cell receptor (beta chain) was retrieved from a study of blood T cells in healthy people across ages. The overall study: In model experiments, template switching was able to capture about one barcoded beta molecule for every two T cells that were present. General study findings and limits: Naive CD4+ cells and diversity were both higher in long-lived donors than in aged donors. With naive T cell percentage, TCR beta diversity showed a strong correlation. Age advanced and TCR beta diversity per million T cells fell, roughly linearly.

V lost 1 base, J lost 8 bases, and 15 bases lay in between. The CDR3 spans 15 residues. Germline CDR1 and CDR2: SGHTA and FQGNSA. A sample-barcoded 5' primer and a J-beta primer mix were used in a second PCR of roughly 7 to 11 cycles. TCRdb passed the 5' RACE reads through MiXCR, listing each CDR3 protein once. The data contain about a million distinct CDR3 sequences, roughly two fifths of them singletons. In regard to this clonotype: Its antigen is undetermined.

The chain joins TRBV7-2 to TRBJ1-3; D is ambiguous. This sequence originates from a man aged 18 to 29 in good health. The sequenced sample was blood. The CDR3 loop reads CASSLEGRAIDTIYF. The CDR3 DNA is TGTGCCAGCAGCTTAGAGGGTCGGGCTATAGACACCATATATTTT.